This T cell receptor (beta chain) was identified in a study of beta chain features in type 1 diabetes. Across the study: Regarding age, gender and cell yields, patients proved similar to healthy donors. Sorted cells from all samples, numbering 107,917,701, were examined.

This clone was observed a few times. Antigen unknown. Expressed TCRB transcripts were sequenced because the entire RNA isolate underwent reverse transcription. Some clones are missing from TCRdb's copy, which holds only in-frame ones; the method was immunoSEQ multiplex PCR. The sample includes under 150,000 clones, 6.9% of them seen just once. Study findings and constraints: Whether TCRB rearrangement is influenced by HLA type went unresolved here.

Trimming removed 7 bases from V and 0 bases from J; junction bases left unmatched: 5. Germline CDR1 ENHRY, CDR2 SYGVKD. The CDR3 has 14 residues. Cells sorted by CD45RO/CCR7/CD25/CD127/CD95/CD27 comprised CD4+ naive, central memory, regulatory and stem cell-like memory cells. The source material was central memory CD4+ T cells from blood. The source is a woman aged 30 to 39 in good health. The V gene is TRBV10-3, the J gene TRBJ2-7; 8 nucleotides agree with TRBD2. CDR3 in DNA: TGTGCCATCAAACGAACTAGCGGCTCCTACGAGCAGTACTTC. Encoded protein: CAIKRTSGSYEQYF.